This T cell receptor (beta chain) was obtained from a study of blood T cell repertoires in COVID-19. The CDR3 is 17 amino acids. The junction had 11 bases not matched to a gene; V was cut back by 0 bases and J by 4 bases. The germline V gene has CDR1 SGHTA and CDR2 FQGTGA. The table came from immunoSEQ multiplex PCR; TCRdb's copy has only in-frame clones and leaves some out. The sample includes fewer than 300,000 clones, approximately 90% of them seen just once. This TCR came from a middle-aged man who had recovered from COVID-19. The chain uses TRBV7-3 and TRBJ1-1; 7 bases match TRBD1. The sample taken for sequencing was PBMCs or T cells enriched from blood (not recorded which). The chain's CDR3 is CASSLTEGAFDLTEAFF. Here the CDR3 DNA reads TGTGCCAGCAGCTTAACGGAGGGGGCCTTTGACCTCACTGAAGCTTTCTTT.